The 22 T cell receptor beta chains in this list originate from one sample, sequenced in a study of shared T cell receptors in the human thymus. The assay was immunoSEQ multiplex PCR, and TCRdb's table has in-frame clones only and misses some. The data contain over 450,000 clones, about 80% of them singletons. These data also featured in a second study, about human thymus T cells.

What was sequenced was thymocytes. These receptors all come from a boy younger than two with a congenital heart defect.

The genes are TRBV10-1 and TRBJ1-4, with a possible D match to TRBD1 (5 bases). Trimming removed 2 bases from V and 8 bases from J, with 6 bases in between. The CDR3 is made up of 12 amino acids. Per the germline V gene, CDR1 is WNHNN and CDR2 is SYGVQD (reference sequence). CDR3 coding DNA: TGCGCCAGCAGTGAGACAGGCGAAAAACTGTTTTTT. Protein product: CASSETGEKLFF.

The J gene is TRBJ2-3, the V gene TRBV4-1, with TRBD2 identical over 8 bases. From germline, CDR1 is MGHRA and CDR2 YSYEKL. The V segment lost 4 bases and the J segment 4 bases; nucleotides outside the gene matches: 10. The CDR3 consists of 16 residues. The CDR3 loop reads CASSPRTSMRPDTQYF. CDR3 DNA: TGCGCCAGCAGCCCCCGGACTAGCATGAGGCCAGATACGCAGTATTTT.

This clone came up a few times. The genes are TRBV5-1 and TRBJ2-1, with 9 nucleotides matching TRBD2. In germline, CDR1 is SGHRS, CDR2 YFSETQ. V lost 5 bases and J lost 6; bases outside the gene matches: 12. The CDR3 totals 16 residues. The CDR3 coding sequence is TGCGCCAGCAGAAAGGAGCGGGAGGTCCTCTCCAATGAGCAGTTCTTC. It yields the protein CASRKEREVLSNEQFF.

The J gene is TRBJ1-2, the V gene TRBV9, with TRBD1 matching 10 bases. V gave up 4 bases and J gave up 4 bases; unmatched junction bases: 7. The CDR3 totals 15 residues. The germline V gene encodes CDR1 SGDLS and CDR2 YYNGEE. Here the CDR3 DNA reads TGTGCCAGCAGCCCTCGGGACAGGGGACCCTATGGCTACACCTTC. Translated, it gives CASSPRDRGPYGYTF.

The chain links TRBV7-2 to TRBJ2-2; 9 bases match TRBD1. The germline V gene has CDR1 SGHTA and CDR2 FQGNSA. V lost 5 bases, J lost 4 bases, and 8 bases stayed unmatched. CDR3 size: 16 residues. This CDR3 reads CASSASQGAFTGELFF. For the CDR3, the DNA is TGTGCCAGCAGCGCCTCACAGGGGGCGTTCACCGGGGAGCTGTTTTTT.

V usage is TRBV7-3 and J usage is TRBJ2-2; the match to TRBD2 covers 7 bases. The J segment lost 5 bases and the V segment lost 5 bases, leaving 17 bases of the junction unmatched. Germline V gene sequence: CDR1 SGHTA, CDR2 FQGTGA. The CDR3 runs 18 residues. CDR3 DNA sequence: TGTGCCAGCAGCCCGACCCCCCAGCGGGAACCACGAACCGGGGAGCTGTTTTTT. As protein: CASSPTPQREPRTGELFF.

In its sample, this clone was seen a few times. This chain uses TRBV5-6 with TRBJ1-2; D remains ambiguous. The germline V and J ends were trimmed by 5 bases and 3 bases, with 14 bases remaining between them. Germline V lookup: CDR1 SGHDT, CDR2 YYEEEE. CDR3 length: 14 amino acids. The CDR3 DNA follows: TGTGCCAGCAGGCTTGGGAGCAGAGACTATGGCTACACCTTC. Translating gives CASRLGSRDYGYTF.

The chain has TRBV5-1 and TRBJ2-7, with 9 bases that match TRBD2. J lost 2 bases, V lost 6 bases, and 12 bases had no gene match. From germline, CDR1 is SGHRS and CDR2 YFSETQ. The CDR3 has 16 amino acids. The CDR3, as DNA: TGCGCCAGCACCCACTCCAAGGCGGGAGGGACCTACGAGCAGTACTTC. Its translation is CASTHSKAGGTYEQYF.

In nucleotides, the CDR3 is TGTGCCAGCAGCCAGGCCTTACGGGACTCAAAATCCTACGAGCAGTACTTC. This codes for CASSQALRDSKSYEQYF. The V call is TRBV14, the J call TRBJ2-7; the D gene is possibly TRBD2 (6 bases). CDR1 is SGHDN, CDR2 FVKESK, per germline. Trimming took off 3 bases at V and 1 base at J, with 19 bases between the two ends. The CDR3 spans 17 residues.

The chain recombines TRBV4-2 with TRBJ2-1, with 7 bases lining up with TRBD2. The germline CDR1 and CDR2 sequences are LGHNA and YNFKEQ. CDR3 length equals 16 residues. V was clipped by 4 bases and J by 3 bases; unmatched bases: 9. The CDR3 nucleotides are TGTGCCAGCAGCCCCGGAGGGACTACTGGCTACAATGAGCAGTTCTTC. This sequence encodes CASSPGGTTGYNEQFF.

The J gene is TRBJ2-1, the V gene TRBV7-9; the match to TRBD2 covers 7 bases. The CDR3 totals 17 residues. The germline gives CDR1 SEHNR, CDR2 FQNEAQ (reference sequence). The V segment lost 3 bases and the J segment 3 bases; nucleotides outside the gene matches: 11. CDR3 protein: CASSFMREGLNYNEQFF. In DNA, the CDR3 is TGTGCCAGCAGCTTTATGAGGGAGGGCCTGAACTACAATGAGCAGTTCTTC. The variable domain in full, with the rest retrieved from reference TRBV7-9 and TRBJ2-1, is DTGVSQNPRHKITKRGQNVTFRCDPISEHNRLYWYRQTLGQGPEFLTYFQNEAQLEKSRLLSDRFSAERPKGSFSTLEIQRTEQGDSAMYLCASSFMREGLNYNEQFFGPGTRLTVL.

This clone turned up a few times. This chain uses TRBV7-9 with TRBJ2-5; D is uncertain. Trimming took 2 bases from V and 5 from J, leaving 6 bases between them. The CDR3 is 12 residues long. Germline values: CDR1 SEHNR, CDR2 FQNEAQ (reference sequence). The CDR3 nucleotides are TGTGCCAGCAGCTTAAACTGGGAGACCCAGTACTTC. Its translation is CASSLNWETQYF.

The genes are TRBV5-6 and TRBJ2-1, with a possible D match to TRBD2 (5 bases). V was shortened by 4 bases and J by 12 bases, with 14 bases between the two germline ends. The germline V gene has CDR1 SGHDT and CDR2 YYEEEE. The CDR3 covers 12 residues. The CDR3 here is CASSPNGNGQFF. The DNA for the CDR3 is TGTGCCAGCAGCCCAAACGGGAACGGGCAGTTCTTC. Full variable domain (rest looked up from reference TRBV5-6 and TRBJ2-1): DAGVTQSPTHLIKTRGQQVTLRCSPKSGHDTVSWYQQALGQGPQFIFQYYEEEERQRGNFPDRFSGHQFPNYSSELNVNALLLGDSALYLCASSPNGNGQFFGPGTRLTVL.

This clone occurred a few times. This chain uses TRBV28 with TRBJ2-3; 8 nucleotides match TRBD2. Germline loops: CDR1 MDHEN, CDR2 SYDVKM. This CDR3 is built from 17 residues. J was trimmed by 6 bases and V by 0 bases; bases with no gene match: 11. CDR3 in amino acids: CASSLCGRGGGTDTQYF. The CDR3 DNA follows: TGTGCCAGCAGTTTATGCGGGAGAGGCGGGGGGACGGATACGCAGTATTTT.

The genes are TRBV30 and TRBJ1-1; 7 bases match TRBD1. CDR1 GTSNPN and CDR2 SVGIG come from the germline V gene (reference sequence). The CDR3 is 14 residues long. V lost 4 bases to trimming and J lost 0 bases; unmatched junction nucleotides: 5. CDR3 protein: CAWTGGGLNTEAFF. Here the CDR3 DNA reads TGTGCCTGGACCGGAGGGGGCCTGAACACTGAAGCTTTCTTT.

Worth noting for this clone: Other DNA sequences in this sample translate to the same CDR3. The rearrangement uses TRBV2 and TRBJ1-5, with D perhaps matching TRBD1 (5 bases). Trimming shortened V by 5 bases and J by 5 bases, and 19 bases separated the two germline ends. The germline V gene has CDR1 SNHLY and CDR2 FYNNEI. This CDR3 is 16 amino acids long. The CDR3 is CASSPLGGSGYQPQHF. The DNA for the CDR3 is TGTGCCAGCAGTCCCTTGGGGGGGAGCGGGTATCAGCCCCAGCATTTT.

The chain employs TRBV25-1 and TRBJ2-7; TRBD1 agrees at 8 bases. Germline trimming cut 4 bases from V and 1 base from J; bases unmatched to any gene: 6. This CDR3 comprises 15 residues. Germline CDR1 reads MGHDK; CDR2 reads SYGVNS. CDR3 sequence reads: CASSVDRGGSYEQYF. The CDR3 nucleotides read TGTGCCAGCAGTGTCGACAGGGGTGGATCCTACGAGCAGTACTTC.

The V and J genes are TRBV11-3 and TRBJ2-3; D perhaps matches TRBD2 (5 bases). The germline CDR1 and CDR2 sequences are SGHNT and YENEEA. The CDR3 sequence is 16 residues long. With 3 bases removed from V and 1 base from J, the gap between germline ends came to 14 bases. Written as DNA, the CDR3 is TGTGCCAGCAGCTTCTCCCCCGGGAAGGGCACAGATACGCAGTATTTT. This sequence encodes CASSFSPGKGTDTQYF.

This clone was picked up a small number of times. The CDR3 DNA sequence: TGCGCCAGCAGCTTGGGACTAGCGGGGCGAGGGGTTCTCCATGAGCAGTTCTTC. Its protein product is CASSLGLAGRGVLHEQFF. The V and J genes are TRBV5-1 and TRBJ2-1; TRBD2 aligns across 11 bases. The trim removed 0 bases at V and 8 bases at J, leaving 13 bases unmatched. The CDR3 runs to 18 residues. Per germline, CDR1 SGHRS and CDR2 YFSETQ.

The chain uses TRBV30 and TRBJ1-4; D is perhaps TRBD1 (6 bases). CDR1 GTSNPN and CDR2 SVGIG come from the germline V gene (reference sequence). V lost 2 bases and J 8 bases, leaving 18 bases between the germline ends. The CDR3 totals 15 residues. The CDR3 DNA reads TGTGCCTGGAGTCCGCCGGGACAAAAGATGGAAAAACTGTTTTTT. It encodes CAWSPPGQKMEKLFF.

This chain uses TRBV5-6 with TRBJ2-7, with D hard to call. The CDR3 is 13 amino acids. Trimming cost V 0 bases and J 5 bases, with 9 bases left between them. From germline, CDR1 is SGHDT and CDR2 YYEEEE. The CDR3 DNA is TGTGCCAGCAGCTTGGACAGTATCAACGAGCAGTACTTC. This sequence encodes CASSLDSINEQYF.

This clone appeared a single time. This chain connects TRBV19 to TRBJ1-1; 9 bases are shared with TRBD1. Germline V lookup: CDR1 LNHDA, CDR2 SQIVND (reference sequence). The length of the CDR3 is 15 residues. V shed 5 bases and J 1 base; nucleotides not matched to a gene: 5. The CDR3 loop reads CASSPGDRENTEAFF. CDR3 coding DNA: TGTGCCAGTAGTCCTGGGGACAGGGAGAACACTGAAGCTTTCTTT.